Listed below are T cell receptor beta chains from one sample, sequenced in a study of CD8+ T cells in alopecia areata. Sequencing used immunoSEQ multiplex PCR; TCRdb keeps in-frame clones, though not all of them. The sample shows roughly 200,000 clones, roughly 50% of them seen only once. The material was CD8+ T cells sorted from blood, obtained at week 24, from a patient treated with tofacitinib. Every receptor here comes from a human donor with alopecia areata. Each CDR3 is given with its conserved first and last residue. D genes are given only for firm matches. Clone size is shown for a subset of rows, as once, few, many or a class of expanded clone.

v_call	clone_size	j_call	d_call	cdr3_aa	cdr3_nt
TRBV6-6	NA	TRBJ1-2	TRBD1	CASSGGQGNNYGYTF	TGTGCCAGCAGCGGGGGACAGGGTAATAACTATGGCTACACCTTC
TRBV2	NA	TRBJ2-5	NA	CARKGDVETQYF	TGTGCCAGAAAAGGGGACGTGGAGACCCAGTACTTC
TRBV7-3	many	TRBJ1-2	NA	CASSSDYGYTF	TGTGCCAGCAGCTCCGACTATGGCTACACCTTC
TRBV5-1	NA	TRBJ2-7	NA	CASSLDTRGREQYF	TGCGCCAGCAGCTTGGACACTCGGGGGCGCGAGCAGTACTTC
TRBV14	NA	TRBJ2-3	NA	CASSQEAHTDTQYF	TGTGCCAGCAGCCAAGAGGCCCACACAGATACGCAGTATTTT
TRBV5-1	NA	TRBJ2-1	TRBD2	CASSSPGGGDEQFF	TGCGCCAGCAGCTCCCCCGGCGGGGGAGACGAGCAGTTCTTC
TRBV13	NA	TRBJ1-6	TRBD1	CASSSSGGQGSYNSPLHF	TGTGCCAGCAGCTCGTCAGGGGGACAGGGCTCCTATAATTCACCCCTCCACTTT
TRBV30	NA	TRBJ2-7	NA	CAWSVVSPGEQYF	TGTGCCTGGAGTGTAGTCTCCCCCGGGGAGCAGTACTTC
TRBV27	NA	TRBJ2-7	TRBD1	CASSLRFYGEGTGYEQYF	TGTGCCAGCAGTTTAAGGTTTTATGGGGAGGGGACAGGGTACGAGCAGTACTTC
TRBV28	NA	TRBJ1-4	TRBD1	CASSFGGGAEKLFF	TGTGCCAGCAGTTTCGGAGGGGGCGCAGAAAAACTGTTTTTT
TRBV30	few	TRBJ2-5	NA	CAWSDRPSASARQETQYF	TGTGCCTGGAGTGATCGTCCTTCGGCTAGCGCTCGGCAAGAGACCCAGTACTTC
TRBV5-6	NA	TRBJ2-7	TRBD2	CASSFGGSSKVREQYF	TGTGCCAGCAGCTTCGGGGGGTCCTCCAAGGTTCGCGAGCAGTACTTC
TRBV30	few	TRBJ2-7	TRBD1	CAWSSGTGAEQYF	TGTGCCTGGAGTTCCGGGACAGGTGCCGAGCAGTACTTC
TRBV5-1	NA	TRBJ2-3	TRBD1	CASTQTGTESTDTQYF	TGCGCCAGCACCCAAACCGGGACAGAGAGCACAGATACGCAGTATTTT
TRBV15	NA	TRBJ1-5	NA	CATSSSGEGQPQHF	TGTGCCACCAGCAGTTCCGGGGAAGGTCAGCCCCAGCATTTT
TRBV19	few	TRBJ1-1	NA	CASSTPTGNTEAFF	TGTGCCAGTAGTACCCCGACGGGGAACACTGAAGCTTTCTTT
TRBV13	NA	TRBJ1-1	NA	CASSLVQEAFF	TGTGCCAGCAGCTTAGTTCAAGAAGCTTTCTTT
TRBV29-1	few	TRBJ1-2	TRBD1	CSVEDQEGQGVGYTF	TGCAGCGTTGAAGATCAGGAAGGACAGGGCGTTGGCTACACCTTC
TRBV7-9	NA	TRBJ2-7	TRBD2	CASSLEMGRDEQYF	TGTGCCAGCAGCTTAGAAATGGGGAGGGACGAGCAGTACTTC
TRBV29-1	NA	TRBJ2-3	NA	CSALQGRTTDTQYF	TGCAGCGCGCTACAGGGGAGGACCACGGATACGCAGTATTTT
TRBV5-5	few	TRBJ2-1	NA	CASSQDASRSVYNEQFF	TGTGCCAGCAGCCAGGATGCGTCACGGTCCGTATACAATGAGCAGTTCTTC
TRBV18	NA	TRBJ1-1	NA	CASLRDHELF	TGTGCCAGCCTCCGGGACCACGAACTTTTT
TRBV7-2	NA	TRBJ2-5	TRBD2	CASSSGSGPLGTQYF	TGTGCCAGCAGCTCGGGTAGCGGGCCCCTGGGGACCCAGTACTTC
TRBV28	few	TRBJ2-2	TRBD1	CASSIQGGTGELFF	TGTGCCAGCAGTATACAGGGGGGAACCGGGGAGCTGTTTTTT
TRBV4-1	NA	TRBJ1-2	TRBD1	CASSQVGTGEHYGYTF	TGCGCCAGCAGCCAAGTGGGGACAGGGGAACACTATGGCTACACCTTC
TRBV11-2	NA	TRBJ2-3	NA	CASSLYDSTDTQYF	TGTGCCAGCAGCTTATATGATTCAACGGATACGCAGTATTTT